Each of the 12 T cell receptor beta chains below was sequenced from the same sample in a study of blood T cell repertoires in COVID-19. The repertoire was sequenced with immunoSEQ multiplex PCR; TCRdb's copy has only in-frame clones and lacks some. This sample has 300,000 to 350,000 clones, with around 83% found just once. The sample taken for sequencing was peripheral blood. Receptor source: a man aged 25 to 40 with active or convalescent COVID-19.

The chain couples TRBV27 to TRBJ2-5; D perhaps matches TRBD2 (6 bases). CDR3 length: 17 amino acids. The V and J ends lost 4 bases and 8 bases respectively, with 26 bases between them. Germline lookup yields CDR1 MNHEY and CDR2 SMNVEV (reference sequence). CDR3 sequence: CASSSSRLAVRVETQYF. As DNA, the CDR3 is TGTGCCAGCAGTTCATCCCGCTTAGCGGTCCGAGTCGAAACCCAGTACTTC.

The chain uses TRBV5-6 and TRBJ2-1; 9 nucleotides align to TRBD2. V shed 2 bases and J 7 bases; nucleotides not matched to a gene: 4. This CDR3 spans 14 amino acids. CDR1 SGHDT and CDR2 YYEEEE come from the germline V gene. The chain's CDR3 is CASSFSGSRNEQFF. The DNA for the CDR3 is TGTGCCAGCAGCTTTAGCGGGAGTAGGAATGAGCAGTTCTTC.

This rearrangement joins TRBV9 to TRBJ1-3; no definite D call. CDR1 is SGDLS, CDR2 YYNGEE, per germline. V gave up 0 bases and J gave up 1 base, with 11 bases separating them. This CDR3 is built from 16 residues. The CDR3: CASSVAGRGSGNTIYF. The CDR3 DNA reads TGTGCCAGCAGCGTAGCGGGCAGAGGGTCTGGAAACACCATATATTTT. Combining the CDR3 with reference TRBV9 and TRBJ1-3 gives the whole variable domain DSGVTQTPKHLITATGQRVTLRCSPRSGDLSVYWYQQSLDQGLQFLIQYYNGEERAKGNILERFSAQQFPDLHSELNLSSLELGDSALYFCASSVAGRGSGNTIYFGEGSWLTVV.

This rearrangement joins TRBV19 to TRBJ2-1, with 7 positions matching TRBD2. Germline CDR1 and CDR2: LNHDA and SQIVND (reference sequence). The CDR3 covers 16 residues. V lost 1 base and J lost 7; bases outside the gene matches: 10. The CDR3 sequence is CASSIVSRGSGNEQFF. The CDR3 DNA follows: TGTGCCAGTAGTATAGTCTCCCGCGGGAGCGGGAATGAGCAGTTCTTC.

This chain connects TRBV28 to TRBJ1-1; D may be TRBD1 (5 bases). Between the trimmed V and J ends, which lost 8 bases and 0 bases, there was a span of 13 bases. Germline V gene sequence: CDR1 MDHEN, CDR2 SYDVKM. This CDR3 comprises 14 residues. The CDR3 sequence: CASGKPQVNTEAFF. Written as DNA, the CDR3 is TGTGCCAGCGGCAAACCACAGGTGAACACTGAAGCTTTCTTT.

The CDR3 DNA sequence: TGTGCCAGCAGCGTCGGGACTAGCGGGGCCCACACCGGGGAGCTGTTTTTT. Protein product: CASSVGTSGAHTGELFF. The rearrangement joins TRBV9 to TRBJ2-2; 13 bases align to TRBD2. The V segment lost 2 bases and the J segment 3 bases; nucleotides outside the gene matches: 4. The germline V gene has CDR1 SGDLS and CDR2 YYNGEE. There are 17 residues in the CDR3. Combining the CDR3 with reference TRBV9 and TRBJ2-2 gives the whole variable domain DSGVTQTPKHLITATGQRVTLRCSPRSGDLSVYWYQQSLDQGLQFLIQYYNGEERAKGNILERFSAQQFPDLHSELNLSSLELGDSALYFCASSVGTSGAHTGELFFGEGSRLTVL.

As concerns this clone: This same CDR3 is encoded by further DNA sequences in the sample. This chain connects TRBV9 to TRBJ2-3, with TRBD2 matching 10 bases. Germline V CDR1 and CDR2: SGDLS, YYNGEE. Trimming removed 4 bases from V and 3 bases from J; junction bases left unmatched: 8. This CDR3 contains 16 residues. In DNA form, the CDR3 reads TGTGCCAGCAGCACATTAGCGGGGGGCGGGACAGATACGCAGTATTTT. Encoded protein: CASSTLAGGGTDTQYF.

This sequence joins TRBV4-1 and TRBJ2-7, with D perhaps matching TRBD2 (6 bases). CDR1 MGHRA and CDR2 YSYEKL come from the germline V gene. There are 15 residues in the CDR3. The V end lost 0 bases, the J end lost 3 bases, and 12 bases lay between the germline ends. CDR3 in DNA: TGCGCCAGCAGCCAAGATTCGGGACTCTACTACGAGCAGTACTTC. Its translation is CASSQDSGLYYEQYF.

The chain combines TRBV18 with TRBJ1-2, with 9 positions matching TRBD1. V shed 5 bases, J shed 2 bases, and the junction held 9 bases outside the gene matches. CDR1 and CDR2 from the germline V gene are KGHSH and LQKENI. The CDR3 is 16 residues long. Written as DNA, the CDR3 is TGTGCCAGCTCAGAAAATACGGGACAGGGAAACTATGGCTACACCTTC. It specifies CASSENTGQGNYGYTF.

The chain links TRBV19 to TRBJ2-3; 15 nucleotides match TRBD2. J lost 6 bases, V lost 5 bases, and 6 bases had no gene match. CDR1 is LNHDA, CDR2 SQIVND, per germline (reference sequence). The CDR3 is made up of 16 amino acids. In DNA, the CDR3 is TGTGCCAGTAGTGTCTGGACTAGCGGGGGGGCGGATACGCAGTATTTT. Translation: CASSVWTSGGADTQYF.

J is TRBJ1-2 and V is TRBV4-1; 8 bases agree with TRBD1. The CDR3 spans 14 residues. The V gene's germline CDR1 is MGHRA and CDR2 YSYEKL. V was clipped by 4 bases and J by 6 bases; unmatched bases: 7. The DNA of the CDR3 is TGCGCCAGCAGCCCCAGGGGGCCTTCGGATGGCTACACCTTC. It encodes CASSPRGPSDGYTF.

This sequence joins TRBV24-1 and TRBJ2-3, with TRBD2 matching 16 bases. The CDR3 totals 18 residues. V shed 4 bases and J 4 bases; nucleotides not matched to a gene: 7. Germline-derived CDR1 and CDR2 are KGHDR and SFDVKD. CDR3 nucleotide sequence: TGTGCCACCAGTGAACCGGGGACTAGCGGGAGGGGAGCAGATACGCAGTATTTT. Translating it yields CATSEPGTSGRGADTQYF.